The present T cell receptor beta chain was sequenced within a study of blood T cell repertoires in COVID-19 (dated by TCRdb to the early 2020s). Regarding the research as a whole: Collaborator samples came from the United States, Italy and Spain and covered acute and convalescent phases of COVID-19. Samples came from the ongoing ImmuneRACE study (first 160 participants) plus 1,254 subjects from 6 global collaborators. The repertoires were released in a freely available public database meant as a resource for research on the immune response to SARS-CoV-2. The dataset comprised deeply sampled blood TCRbeta repertoires from subjects exposed to, actively infected with, or recovered from COVID-19. A de-identified subject ID, COVID-19 status, age in years and sex were almost always included in the sample metadata. The prospective study material was composed of cDNA or gDNA derived from T cells, B-cell-depleted T cells, or PBMCs. Where available, HLA class I and class II types were obtained from metadata supplied by the sample provider rather than from assay-based typing. The paper as a whole reports these results and caveats: The quantity of clinical and demographic metadata differed by source and by participant and was supplied without curation.

This clone showed up just once. Which antigen it targets is not known. No base quality values were provided; no much bigger clone lies one nucleotide off. Each collaborating institution followed its own protocols to collect whole blood in K2EDTA tubes. Collaborator samples were shipped for TCRbeta analysis as frozen whole blood, isolated PBMCs, or DNA extracted from either sample type. The cysteine opens and the phenylalanine closes a CDR3 of 17 amino acids. The CDR3 DNA has 51 bases and is translated from base 1. The CDR1 and CDR2 encoded by the germline V gene are SGHTA and FQGNSA. V is reduced by 1 base and J by 2 bases, leaving a spacing of 18 bases between them. TCRbeta CDR3 regions were amplified from genomic DNA by means of the immunoSEQ Assay, a bias-controlled multiplex PCR. Concerning the study's data processing: The number of nucleated cells in each sample was estimated from the amplification of reference gene primers within the assay. Sequence reads were collapsed and filtered to measure the absolute abundance of every unique TCRbeta CDR3 rearrangement. Productive Simpson clonality was computed per sample as the square root of Simpson's diversity index over productive rearrangements. TCRdb carries this immuneACCESS record with in-frame sequences only. Its versions omit some clonotypes, under half of them owing to an unresolved V gene in the studies checked, with the rest unexplained. From that table come the V and J calls and clone size; the DNA was used to work out D and trimming. This sample has about 110,000 clones in its table, and about nine tenths of those were observed once. The top ten constitute roughly 2.3% of the sample.

Recombination connected TRBV7-2 to TRBJ2-7; the D gene is possibly TRBD1, with 6 bases matching. This TCR was recovered from a human donor in a cohort sampled during active COVID-19. Sequences were obtained from peripheral blood. This receptor has the CDR3 CASSLVLRQDNPYEQYF. The nucleotides read TGTGCCAGCAGCTTAGTTCTACGACAGGATAATCCCTACGAGCAGTACTTC.